This passage covers 6 T cell receptor beta chains from one sample sequenced in a study of shared clonotypes between healthy human individuals. Generated by immunoSEQ multiplex PCR, the TCRdb table keeps only in-frame clones and is missing some. The sample shows nearly 1 million clones, approximately 80% of them seen only once. The sequenced sample consisted of memory CD4+ T cells sorted from blood. The subset here: CD45RA-negative fraction. These receptors were collected from a man aged 18 to 29 in good health.

The gene calls are TRBV5-1 and TRBJ1-2; a weak D match, TRBD1 (5 bases). The V gene's germline CDR1 is SGHRS and CDR2 YFSETQ. The CDR3 runs 12 residues. Trimming removed 4 bases from V and 8 bases from J, with 12 bases in between. Here the CDR3 reads CASSADQGGYTF. For the CDR3, the DNA is TGCGCCAGCAGCGCGGACCAGGGAGGCTACACCTTC.

This clone came up a few times. The junction shows a germline mismatch at one end, possibly a read error. V gene TRBV5-5 combines with J gene TRBJ2-7; 8 positions match TRBD2. The germline V gene encodes CDR1 SGHKS and CDR2 YYEKEE (reference sequence). This CDR3 has 17 amino acids. This chain's CDR3 is CASNFASGTSFSHEQYF. DNA for the CDR3: TGTGCCAGCAACTTTGCCTCCGGGACTAGTTTCTCCCACGAGCAGTACTTC.

This clone appeared many times. The chain carries TRBV11-1 and TRBJ2-2; 11 bases fit TRBD2. V was clipped by 5 bases and J by 5 bases; unmatched bases: 7. The germline V gene has CDR1 SGHAT and CDR2 FQDESV (reference sequence). The CDR3 consists of 16 residues. Here the CDR3 reads CASSLGLAGGTGELFF. CDR3 bases: TGTGCCAGCAGCCTTGGTCTAGCGGGAGGAACCGGGGAGCTGTTTTTT.

A note on this clone: The same CDR3 arises from other DNA sequences in this sample as well. V is TRBV6-1 and J is TRBJ2-7, with 7 bases fitting TRBD1. The CDR3 has 11 amino acids. CDR1 is MNHNS and CDR2 is SASEGT in the germline V gene. J was trimmed by 2 bases and V by 9 bases; bases with no gene match: 1. The CDR3 region has the DNA TGTGCCAGTACAGGGGCCTACGAGCAGTACTTC. This gives the protein CASTGAYEQYF.

This clone came up a few times. The CDR3 region is CASSLSGSGANVLTF. For the CDR3, the DNA is TGCGCCAGCAGCCTTTCAGGGTCTGGGGCCAACGTCCTGACTTTC. The chain has TRBV4-3 and TRBJ2-6, with D tentatively TRBD1 (5 bases). Trimming took 4 bases from V and 1 from J, leaving 8 bases between them. Germline V gene data show CDR1 as LGHNA and CDR2 as YSLEER. CDR3 length: 15 amino acids.

The rearrangement joins TRBV10-3 to TRBJ1-3, with TRBD1 as a possible D gene (5 bases). The CDR3 contains 14 residues. V shed 10 bases and J shed 6 bases, with 19 bases lying between them. Germline V gene lookup returns CDR1 ENHRY and CDR2 SYGVKD. The CDR3 is CATSGGSLVNTIYF. The DNA of the CDR3 is TGTGCCACATCGGGGGGGAGCCTTGTAAACACCATATATTTT.